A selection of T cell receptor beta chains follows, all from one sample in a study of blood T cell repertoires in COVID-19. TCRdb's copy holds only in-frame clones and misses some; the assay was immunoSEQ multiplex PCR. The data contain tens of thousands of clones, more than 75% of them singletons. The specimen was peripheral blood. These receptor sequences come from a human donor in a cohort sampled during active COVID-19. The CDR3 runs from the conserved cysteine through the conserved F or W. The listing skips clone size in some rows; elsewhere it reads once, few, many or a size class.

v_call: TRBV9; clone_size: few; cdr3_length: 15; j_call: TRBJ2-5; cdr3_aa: CASSVGTTGGETQYF
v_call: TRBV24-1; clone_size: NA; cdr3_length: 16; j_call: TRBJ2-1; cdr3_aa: CATSDPSGDSYNEQFF
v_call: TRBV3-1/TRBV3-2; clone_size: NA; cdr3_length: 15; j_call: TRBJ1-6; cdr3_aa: CASSQGDRKISPLHF
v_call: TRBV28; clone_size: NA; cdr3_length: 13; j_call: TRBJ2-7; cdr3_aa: CASSLGGRAEQYF
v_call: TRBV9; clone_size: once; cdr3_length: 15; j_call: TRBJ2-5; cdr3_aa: CASSAAGGNQETQYF
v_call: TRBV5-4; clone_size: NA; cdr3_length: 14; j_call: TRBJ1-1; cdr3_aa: CASSVTQGATEAFF
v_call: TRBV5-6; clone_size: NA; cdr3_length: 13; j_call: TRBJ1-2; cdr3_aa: CASSLGRGDGYTF
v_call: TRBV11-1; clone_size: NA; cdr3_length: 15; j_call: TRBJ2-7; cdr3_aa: CASSLVPDRSYEQYF
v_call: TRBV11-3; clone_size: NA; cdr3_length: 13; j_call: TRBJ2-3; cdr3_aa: CASSFPFADTQYF
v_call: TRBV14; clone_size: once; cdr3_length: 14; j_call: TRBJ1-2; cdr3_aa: CASSPGQWAYGYTF
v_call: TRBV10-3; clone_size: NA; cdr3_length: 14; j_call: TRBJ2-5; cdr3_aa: CAISVGGPQETQYF
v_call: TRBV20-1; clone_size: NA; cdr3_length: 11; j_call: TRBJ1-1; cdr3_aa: CSYPWQGEAFF
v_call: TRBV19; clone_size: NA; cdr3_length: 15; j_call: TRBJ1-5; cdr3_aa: CASSILDSSNQPQHF
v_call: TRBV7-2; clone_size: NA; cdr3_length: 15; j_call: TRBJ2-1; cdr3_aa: CASSLGLLFNNEQFF
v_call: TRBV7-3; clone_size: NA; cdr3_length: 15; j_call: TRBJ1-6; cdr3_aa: CASSLSDRIGSPLHF
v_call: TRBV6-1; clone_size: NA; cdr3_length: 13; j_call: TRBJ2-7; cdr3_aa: CASSERGSYEQYF
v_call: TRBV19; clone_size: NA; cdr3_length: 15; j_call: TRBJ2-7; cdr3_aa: CASSPSTGSSYEQYF
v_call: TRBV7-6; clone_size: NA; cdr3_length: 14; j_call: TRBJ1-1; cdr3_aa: CASSQGQGHTEAFF
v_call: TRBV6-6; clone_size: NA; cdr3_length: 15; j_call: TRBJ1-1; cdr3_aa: CASSGDRGHNTEAFF
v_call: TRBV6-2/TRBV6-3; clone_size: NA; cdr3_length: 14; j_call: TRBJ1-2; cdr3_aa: CASSYPTSAYGYTF
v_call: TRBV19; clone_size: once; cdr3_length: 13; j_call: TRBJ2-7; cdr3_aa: CATGTSGLFEQYF
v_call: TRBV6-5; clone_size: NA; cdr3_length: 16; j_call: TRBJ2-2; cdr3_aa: CASSSGGTGRTWELFF
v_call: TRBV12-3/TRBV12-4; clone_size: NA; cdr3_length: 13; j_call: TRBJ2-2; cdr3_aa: CASCRGGSGELFF
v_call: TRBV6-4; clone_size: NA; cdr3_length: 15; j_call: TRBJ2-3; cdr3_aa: CASSDGQGRTDTQYF
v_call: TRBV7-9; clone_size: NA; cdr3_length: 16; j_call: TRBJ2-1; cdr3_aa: CASSFQTGGSYNEQFF
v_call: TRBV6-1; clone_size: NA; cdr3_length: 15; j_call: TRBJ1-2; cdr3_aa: CASSEVGAGNYGYTF